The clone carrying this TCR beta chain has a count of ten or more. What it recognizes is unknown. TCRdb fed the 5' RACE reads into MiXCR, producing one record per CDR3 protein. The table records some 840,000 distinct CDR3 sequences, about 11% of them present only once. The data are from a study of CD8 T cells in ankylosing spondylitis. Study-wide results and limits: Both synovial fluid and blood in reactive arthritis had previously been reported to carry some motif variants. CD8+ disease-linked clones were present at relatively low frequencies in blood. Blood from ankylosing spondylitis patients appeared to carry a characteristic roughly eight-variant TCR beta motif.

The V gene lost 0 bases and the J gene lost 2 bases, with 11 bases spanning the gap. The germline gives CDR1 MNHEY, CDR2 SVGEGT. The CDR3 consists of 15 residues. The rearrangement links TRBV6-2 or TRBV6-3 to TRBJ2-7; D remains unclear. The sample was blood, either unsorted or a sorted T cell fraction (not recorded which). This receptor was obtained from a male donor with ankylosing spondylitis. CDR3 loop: CASSYSKRLTYEQYF. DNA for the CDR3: TGTGCCAGCAGTTACTCGAAACGGCTGACCTACGAGCAGTACTTC.